This is a list of T cell receptor beta chains from one sample in a study of T cells in Graves' hyperthyroidism and ophthalmopathy. TCRdb passed the multiplex PCR reads through MiXCR, listing each CDR3 protein once. The profile covers fewer than 550,000 distinct CDR3 sequences, with less than 25% appearing a single time and 11% taken by the ten largest. The sequenced sample was blood. These receptor sequences come from a woman younger than 45 with Graves' ophthalmopathy. Each CDR3 is given with its conserved first and last residue. Each record gives: D gene, V gene, J gene, clone size, CDR3 protein, CDR3 DNA. A D gene is named only where the DNA matches it firmly. The listing skips clone size in some rows; elsewhere it reads once, few, many or a size class.

D gene: .
V gene: TRBV5-1
J gene: TRBJ2-4
clone size: many
CDR3 protein: CASSDYMAKNIQYF
CDR3 DNA: TGCGCCAGCAGCGATTATATGGCCAAAAACATTCAGTACTTC

D gene: .
V gene: TRBV15
J gene: TRBJ2-5
clone size: many
CDR3 protein: CATSSPADQETQYF
CDR3 DNA: TGTGCCACCAGCAGCCCGGCAGACCAAGAGACCCAGTACTTC

D gene: TRBD2
V gene: TRBV27
J gene: TRBJ2-7
clone size: many
CDR3 protein: CASSLSDGRYEQYF
CDR3 DNA: TGTGCCAGCAGTTTATCGGACGGGAGGTACGAGCAGTACTTC

D gene: TRBD1
V gene: TRBV6-1
J gene: TRBJ1-1
clone size: many
CDR3 protein: CASSQGGNAFF
CDR3 DNA: TGTGCCAGCAGTCAGGGGGGGAATGCTTTCTTT

D gene: .
V gene: TRBV2
J gene: TRBJ1-5
clone size: few
CDR3 protein: CASSERANQPQHF
CDR3 DNA: TGTGCCAGCAGTGAACGAGCTAATCAGCCCCAGCATTTT

D gene: TRBD1
V gene: TRBV30
J gene: TRBJ1-1
clone size: many
CDR3 protein: CAWRGQGDTEAFF
CDR3 DNA: TGTGCCTGGAGAGGACAGGGAGACACTGAAGCTTTCTTT

D gene: TRBD1
V gene: TRBV28
J gene: TRBJ2-7
clone size: many
CDR3 protein: CASSSSPGQGNGQYF
CDR3 DNA: TGTGCCAGCAGTTCCTCCCCGGGACAGGGAAACGGACAGTACTTC

D gene: .
V gene: TRBV6-1
J gene: TRBJ2-2
clone size: many
CDR3 protein: CASSPRVGELFF
CDR3 DNA: TGTGCCAGCAGTCCTAGGGTCGGGGAGCTGTTTTTT

D gene: .
V gene: TRBV11-2
J gene: TRBJ2-2
clone size: few
CDR3 protein: CASSPPRGAYTGELFF
CDR3 DNA: TGTGCCAGCAGCCCCCCCAGGGGCGCATACACCGGGGAGCTGTTTTTT

D gene: TRBD1
V gene: TRBV5-4
J gene: TRBJ1-3
clone size: .
CDR3 protein: CASSLEGARENSGNTIYF
CDR3 DNA: TGTGCCAGCAGCTTGGAGGGGGCGCGGGAGAACTCTGGAAACACCATATATTTT

D gene: TRBD1
V gene: TRBV20-1
J gene: TRBJ1-1
clone size: .
CDR3 protein: CSARDSNQDRADTEAFF
CDR3 DNA: TGCAGTGCTAGAGATTCGAACCAGGACAGGGCCGACACTGAAGCTTTCTTT

D gene: .
V gene: TRBV7-2
J gene: TRBJ1-2
clone size: few
CDR3 protein: CASSLGRTDFYGYTF
CDR3 DNA: TGTGCCAGCAGCTTAGGCAGGACAGATTTCTATGGCTACACCTTC

D gene: .
V gene: TRBV7-9
J gene: TRBJ2-7
clone size: many
CDR3 protein: CASSSDRTAYEQYF
CDR3 DNA: TGTGCCAGCAGCTCAGACCGGACGGCCTACGAGCAGTACTTC

D gene: TRBD1
V gene: TRBV6-2/TRBV6-3
J gene: TRBJ1-1
clone size: few
CDR3 protein: CASSQDRETMNTEAFF
CDR3 DNA: TGTGCCAGCAGCCAAGACAGGGAGACAATGAACACTGAAGCTTTCTTT

D gene: TRBD1
V gene: TRBV11-1
J gene: TRBJ2-6
clone size: few
CDR3 protein: CASSFDRAGGGANVLTF
CDR3 DNA: TGTGCCAGCAGCTTCGACCGGGCAGGGGGTGGGGCCAACGTCCTGACTTTC

D gene: TRBD1
V gene: TRBV24-1
J gene: TRBJ2-5
clone size: many
CDR3 protein: CATSAQPPGTGASSGEETQYF
CDR3 DNA: TGTGCCACCAGTGCCCAACCCCCCGGGACAGGGGCGTCCTCCGGGGAGGAGACCCAGTACTTC

D gene: .
V gene: TRBV11-1
J gene: TRBJ1-1
clone size: many
CDR3 protein: CASSLYAGVNTEAFF
CDR3 DNA: TGTGCCAGCAGCTTATATGCAGGAGTGAACACTGAAGCTTTCTTT

D gene: .
V gene: TRBV3-1
J gene: TRBJ1-2
clone size: many
CDR3 protein: CASSQVGDTDGYTF
CDR3 DNA: TGTGCCAGCAGCCAAGTCGGGGACACAGATGGCTACACCTTC

D gene: .
V gene: TRBV12-3/TRBV12-4
J gene: TRBJ2-5
clone size: few
CDR3 protein: CASSRDTRETQYF
CDR3 DNA: TGTGCCAGCAGTCGGGACACCCGGGAGACCCAGTACTTC

D gene: .
V gene: TRBV5-1
J gene: TRBJ1-1
clone size: many
CDR3 protein: CASSLLLQVRTEAFF
CDR3 DNA: TGCGCCAGCAGCTTGCTCCTCCAGGTCCGCACTGAAGCTTTCTTT

D gene: TRBD1
V gene: TRBV6-5
J gene: TRBJ2-7
clone size: many
CDR3 protein: CASSYSQGAWEQYF
CDR3 DNA: TGTGCCAGCAGTTACTCTCAGGGGGCGTGGGAGCAGTACTTC

D gene: TRBD1
V gene: TRBV5-1
J gene: TRBJ1-1
clone size: .
CDR3 protein: CASSKWGLGQGTSEVFF
CDR3 DNA: TGCGCCAGCAGCAAATGGGGCCTCGGACAGGGGACCTCTGAAGTTTTCTTT

D gene: .
V gene: TRBV4-1
J gene: TRBJ1-2
clone size: few
CDR3 protein: CASSQGGRAFYGYTF
CDR3 DNA: TGCGCCAGCAGCCAAGGGGGGAGGGCCTTCTATGGCTACACCTTC

D gene: .
V gene: TRBV6-1
J gene: TRBJ1-2
clone size: .
CDR3 protein: CASSPRTGGTNYGYTF
CDR3 DNA: TGTGCCAGCAGTCCTCGGACGGGGGGAACTAACTATGGCTACACCTTC

D gene: TRBD1
V gene: TRBV25-1
J gene: TRBJ1-1
clone size: .
CDR3 protein: CASTSRTGTNTEAFF
CDR3 DNA: TGTGCCAGCACCAGCAGGACAGGGACGAACACTGAAGCTTTCTTT

D gene: TRBD1
V gene: TRBV7-3
J gene: TRBJ1-1
clone size: many
CDR3 protein: CASSAQGANTEAFF
CDR3 DNA: TGTGCCAGCAGCGCACAGGGGGCGAACACTGAAGCTTTCTTT

D gene: .
V gene: TRBV6-5
J gene: TRBJ2-7
clone size: many
CDR3 protein: CASSYRRYEQYF
CDR3 DNA: TGTGCCAGCAGTTACCGTCGCTACGAGCAGTACTTC